This note documents a single TCR beta chain sequence. Produced via immunoSEQ multiplex PCR; TCRdb's table is partial and in-frame only. The data contain 30,000 to 35,000 clones, around 90% of them singletons. Brentuximab vedotin exposure varied among the patients, all of whom had relapsed after autologous stem cell transplantation. Purified CD4+ T cells were obtained from thawed PBMCs through magnetic negative selection. The sample is drawn from a study of PD-1 blockade in classical Hodgkin lymphoma. The CDR3 runs to 16 residues. V gave up 6 bases and J gave up 0 bases; unmatched junction bases: 8. The germline gives CDR1 MNHNY, CDR2 SVGAGI (reference sequence).

The TCR was taken from a human donor with classical Hodgkin lymphoma. The chain uses TRBV6-6 and TRBJ2-1, with 7 bases fitting TRBD2. Here the sequenced sample was CD4+ T cells from blood, taken at baseline. CDR3 region: CASSRRTSVSYNEQFF. CDR3 bases: TGTGCCAGCAGCCGCAGAACTAGCGTCTCCTACAATGAGCAGTTCTTC.